A single sample gave rise to the 18 T cell receptor beta chains below, sequenced in a study of blood T cell repertoires in COVID-19. Measured with immunoSEQ multiplex PCR; TCRdb has only the in-frame clones, and not every one. The data hold around 250,000 clones, with about 88% observed a single time. Sequenced material: peripheral blood. The receptors here all came from a woman in her 70s with active or convalescent COVID-19.

This clone has a single count. The V gene is TRBV7-9, the J gene TRBJ2-7; weak D call: TRBD1 (6 bases). Germline lookup yields CDR1 SEHNR and CDR2 FQNEAQ (reference sequence). The CDR3 is made up of 14 amino acids. V gave up 5 bases and J gave up 5 bases, with 16 bases separating them. CDR3: CASSPDRIFHEQYF. CDR3 nucleotides: TGTGCCAGCAGCCCAGACAGGATTTTCCACGAGCAGTACTTC.

This clone has more than one count but fewer than ten. This CDR3 is also generated by other DNA sequences in the sample. The V gene is TRBV5-6, the J gene TRBJ2-7; D not resolved. CDR1 and CDR2 (germline): SGHDT, YYEEEE. This CDR3 spans 11 amino acids. Trimming cost V 5 bases and J 2 bases, with 5 bases left between them. CDR3 protein: CASSSAYEQYF. For the CDR3, the DNA is TGTGCCAGCAGTTCAGCCTACGAGCAGTACTTC.

The V call is TRBV5-5, the J call TRBJ2-6; 7 nucleotides agree with TRBD1. Losses at the gene ends were 2 bases for V and 2 bases for J; bases not matched to a gene: 4. This CDR3 is 16 amino acids long. The V gene's germline CDR1 is SGHKS and CDR2 YYEKEE (reference sequence). DNA for the CDR3: TGTGCCAGCAGCTTTGCTACAGGGGCTGGGGCCAACGTCCTGACTTTC. Translating gives CASSFATGAGANVLTF.

The chain employs TRBV7-9 and TRBJ2-3; D is undetermined. Germline CDR1 reads SEHNR; CDR2 reads FQNEAQ (reference sequence). V was clipped by 5 bases and J by 4 bases, with 19 bases between them. CDR3 length: 16 residues. CDR3 sequence (DNA): TGTGCCAGCAGCGTGGAAACAATCTTTCAGGCAGATACGCAGTATTTT. Its translation: CASSVETIFQADTQYF. The whole variable domain, filled in from reference TRBV7-9 and TRBJ2-3, reads DTGVSQNPRHKITKRGQNVTFRCDPISEHNRLYWYRQTLGQGPEFLTYFQNEAQLEKSRLLSDRFSAERPKGSFSTLEIQRTEQGDSAMYLCASSVETIFQADTQYFGPGTRLTVL.

The chain employs TRBV3-1 (or the pseudogene TRBV3-2) and TRBJ1-1; D perhaps matches TRBD1 (5 bases). The germline V gene encodes CDR1 LGHDT and CDR2 YNNKEL (reference sequence). The CDR3 extends over 17 amino acids. Trimming took 1 base from V and 1 from J, leaving 16 bases between them. CDR3 loop: CASSQGGRVEPNTEAFF. CDR3 DNA: TGTGCCAGCAGCCAAGGGGGGAGGGTCGAACCGAACACTGAAGCTTTCTTT.

The chain carries TRBV24-1 and TRBJ1-2; D unresolved. Germline V CDR1 and CDR2: KGHDR, SFDVKD. Deletions cut 4 bases from V and 4 bases from J, with 18 bases between. The CDR3 has 16 amino acids. CDR3 in amino acids: CATSDPTRGLGYGYTF. The CDR3 nucleotides are TGTGCCACCAGTGACCCTACTCGCGGCCTCGGCTATGGCTACACCTTC.

The CDR3 region has the DNA TGTGCCAGCAGCTTGTATAACTCTGGAAACACCATATATTTT. Protein product: CASSLYNSGNTIYF. V is TRBV5-6 and J is TRBJ1-3; no firm D call. V lost 1 base to trimming and J lost 0 bases, with 5 bases between them. Germline V gives CDR1 SGHDT, CDR2 YYEEEE. This CDR3 has 14 residues.

The chain employs TRBV12-5 and TRBJ1-2; a weak D match, TRBD1 (6 bases). From germline, CDR1 is LGHNT and CDR2 FRNRAP. Trimming removed 0 bases from V and 8 bases from J, with 19 bases in between. The CDR3 runs to 16 residues. CDR3 in amino acids: CASGLVLSPAGDGYTF. The CDR3 DNA sequence: TGTGCTAGTGGTTTGGTACTCTCTCCGGCAGGGGACGGCTACACCTTC.

V and J are TRBV11-2 and TRBJ1-2; maybe TRBD1 (5 bases). Trimming removed 3 bases at V and 4 bases at J, with 18 bases between. CDR1 SGHAT and CDR2 FQNNGV come from the germline V gene. The CDR3 totals 16 residues. The CDR3 DNA reads as TGTGCCAGCAGCTTGATCGGGGGAGGGCAGCTCTATGGCTACACCTTC. It yields the protein CASSLIGGGQLYGYTF.

The chain combines TRBV6-5 with TRBJ1-5; TRBD1 might be the D (6 bases). The CDR3 has 15 amino acids. V was shortened by 6 bases and J by 1 base, with 13 bases between the two germline ends. The germline gives CDR1 MNHEY, CDR2 SVGAGI. In DNA form, the CDR3 reads TGTGCCAGCAGAGCCTCAGGGGCGAGCAATCAGCCCCAGCATTTT. Its translation is CASRASGASNQPQHF.

This clone was counted a single time. This CDR3 is CASSWGEANNSPLHF. CDR3 sequence (DNA): TGTGCCAGCAGTTGGGGGGAAGCAAATAATTCACCCCTCCACTTT. The rearrangement links TRBV6-6 to TRBJ1-6, with D tentatively TRBD1 (5 bases). Trimming stripped 4 bases from V and 5 bases from J, with 12 bases between. Germline loops: CDR1 MNHNY, CDR2 SVGAGI (reference sequence). The CDR3 is 15 amino acids.

This clone was seen a single time. The CDR3 DNA reads as TGTGCCAGCAGCGCTCTGAGACAGGGTGGGGAGACCCAGTACTTC. Its translation is CASSALRQGGETQYF. V is TRBV6-5 and J is TRBJ2-5, with TRBD1 matching 7 bases. V dropped 6 bases and J dropped 5; count of bases not matched to a gene: 12. This CDR3 has 15 amino acids. Germline V gene data show CDR1 as MNHEY and CDR2 as SVGAGI.

This clone was observed once. The chain joins TRBV7-8 to TRBJ2-1; 7 nucleotides align to TRBD2. Losses at the gene ends were 1 base for V and 2 bases for J; bases not matched to a gene: 8. CDR3 length equals 17 residues. In germline, CDR1 is SGHVS, CDR2 FQNEAQ. CDR3 DNA: TGTGCCAGCAGCTTAGTATTGCGGGGGAGACCCTACAATGAGCAGTTCTTC. It translates to CASSLVLRGRPYNEQFF.

The chain links TRBV7-3 to TRBJ1-3, with 7 bases fitting TRBD1. This CDR3 region has 15 residues. After removal of 5 bases from V and 0 bases from J, the junction contained 4 bases not matched to a gene. Germline V gene sequence: CDR1 SGHTA, CDR2 FQGTGA. The CDR3 region is CASSPGTVSGNTIYF. The CDR3 nucleotides are TGTGCCAGCAGCCCCGGGACAGTCTCTGGAAACACCATATATTTT.

The rearrangement uses TRBV27 and TRBJ2-5, with 11 bases matching TRBD2. The CDR3 is 16 residues long. After removal of 3 bases from V and 5 bases from J, the junction contained 8 bases not matched to a gene. CDR1 is MNHEY and CDR2 is SMNVEV in the germline V gene (reference sequence). This CDR3 reads CASSLRLAGSRETQYF. In nucleotides, the CDR3 is TGTGCCAGCAGTTTGAGACTAGCGGGGTCTAGGGAGACCCAGTACTTC.

This chain connects TRBV19 to TRBJ1-4, with 7 bases lining up with TRBD1. Germline assignment: CDR1 LNHDA and CDR2 SQIVND (reference sequence). After removal of 3 bases from V and 7 bases from J, the junction contained 8 bases not matched to a gene. The CDR3 sequence is 15 residues long. The DNA for the CDR3 is TGTGCCAGTAGTATGCGACAGGGAGGTGGTGAAAAACTGTTTTTT. This translates into CASSMRQGGGEKLFF.

J is TRBJ1-5 and V is TRBV19, with D possibly TRBD1 on 5 matching bases. This CDR3 region has 14 residues. Germline V gene lookup returns CDR1 LNHDA and CDR2 SQIVND (reference sequence). The ends were cut back, 7 bases at V and 0 bases at J, with 10 bases in the middle. As DNA, the CDR3 is TGTGCCAGTACTGGGGGACTTAGCAATCAGCCCCAGCATTTT. Protein: CASTGGLSNQPQHF.

About this clone itself: The germline gene is not matched at one end of the junction; a read error may be the cause. The rearrangement joins TRBV7-8 to TRBJ2-7, with D maybe TRBD2 (5 bases). The CDR3 has 14 amino acids. The germline CDR1 and CDR2 sequences are SGHVS and FQNEAQ. The CDR3 loop is CASSLATLPSEQYF. CDR3 sequence (DNA): TGTGCCAGCAGCCTAGCCACTCTCCCCTCCGAGCAGTACTTC.